The rows below give T cell receptor beta chains drawn from one sample of a study of T cell responses to AZD1222 COVID-19 vaccine. Using immunoSEQ multiplex PCR, the repertoire was profiled, and TCRdb retains in-frame clones only, with some absent. The data hold around 100,000 clones, with 85% observed a single time. The input for sequencing was peripheral blood, taken 28 days after the second AZD1222 dose. The receptors originated from an adult who received the AZD1222 COVID-19 vaccine. CDR3s include the opening cysteine and the closing phenylalanine or tryptophan. The D gene is left open where the match is weak. Expanded clones are given a class, and other clones once, few, many or no size at all.

V gene	J gene	clone size	D gene	CDR3 DNA	CDR3 protein
TRBV5-1	TRBJ2-4	NA	NA	TGCGCCAGCAGCTGGCAAAACATTCAGTACTTC	CASSWQNIQYF
TRBV9	TRBJ1-2	NA	NA	TGTGCCAGCAGCGCCCCATCAGGAGAGGGCTATGGCTACACCTTC	CASSAPSGEGYGYTF
TRBV12-3/TRBV12-4	TRBJ2-7	NA	NA	TGTGCCAGCAGTTCCCATATACCGGGGGAGCAGTACTTC	CASSSHIPGEQYF
TRBV28	TRBJ1-3	NA	NA	TGTGCCAGCAGTCTAGCACAGGGTAGCTCGTCTGGAAACACCATATATTTT	CASSLAQGSSSGNTIYF
TRBV28	TRBJ1-2	NA	NA	TGTGCCAGCGCCCCCCAGGGAGGTAACTATGGCTACACCTTC	CASAPQGGNYGYTF
TRBV7-8	TRBJ2-5	NA	TRBD2	TGTGCCAGCAGCCGGACTAGCGGCGGATACCAAGAGACCCAGTACTTC	CASSRTSGGYQETQYF
TRBV18	TRBJ2-1	NA	TRBD1	TGTGCCAGCTCAAACGGACAGGGTTTAAGTGAGCAGTTCTTC	CASSNGQGLSEQFF
TRBV2	TRBJ2-5	NA	TRBD1	TGTGCCAGCAGTATCCCCAGGGGGGAGACCCAGTACTTC	CASSIPRGETQYF
TRBV3-1/TRBV3-2	TRBJ2-7	few	NA	TGTGCCAGCAGCCAAGCTGACTACGAGCAGTACTTC	CASSQADYEQYF
TRBV9	TRBJ2-2	NA	NA	TGTGCCAGCAGGCCTCAGGGGCTGAACACCGGGGAGCTGTTTTTT	CASRPQGLNTGELFF
TRBV12-5	TRBJ2-3	NA	NA	TGTGCTAGTGGTTTTGGGGGCTTCACAGATACGCAGTATTTT	CASGFGGFTDTQYF
TRBV9	TRBJ2-2	NA	NA	TGTGCCAGCAGCGTCCCCCGGGAGTCCCCGGCCGGGGAGCTGTTTTTT	CASSVPRESPAGELFF
TRBV11-2	TRBJ2-7	NA	NA	TGTGCCAGCAGAAAAAATGCGGACTCCTACGAGCAGTACTTC	CASRKNADSYEQYF
TRBV28	TRBJ1-1	NA	NA	TGTGCCAGCAGTTTAAAACAGGGTTACACTGAAGCTTTCTTT	CASSLKQGYTEAFF
TRBV5-4	TRBJ2-1	NA	TRBD2	TGTGCCAGCAGCTCAGAGCGGGGCGATTCCTACAATGAGCAGTTCTTC	CASSSERGDSYNEQFF
TRBV3-1/TRBV3-2	TRBJ2-5	NA	NA	TGTGCCAGCAGCGGGACTTCACAAGAGACCCAGTACTTC	CASSGTSQETQYF
TRBV19	TRBJ2-7	NA	TRBD1	TGTGCCAGTAGTATAACGGGACAGGGGGCCTACGAGCAGTACTTC	CASSITGQGAYEQYF
TRBV24-1	TRBJ2-3	NA	NA	TGTGCCACCAGTGCCATTCACAGGGATACGCAGTATTTT	CATSAIHRDTQYF
TRBV29-1	TRBJ2-2	NA	NA	TGCAGCGTTGAAGTTGGCACCGGGGAGCTGTTTTTT	CSVEVGTGELFF
TRBV6-5	TRBJ1-5	NA	NA	TGTGCCAGCAACCCTCCGGGGGGGGACAATCAGCCCCAGCATTTT	CASNPPGGDNQPQHF
TRBV3-1/TRBV3-2	TRBJ1-6	NA	NA	TGTGCCAGCAGCCAGAGCTCCTATAATTCACCCCTCCACTTT	CASSQSSYNSPLHF
TRBV7-8	TRBJ1-6	NA	NA	TGTGCCAGCAGCTTAGTTCAGAATAATTCACCCCTCCACTTT	CASSLVQNNSPLHF
TRBV7-3	TRBJ2-7	NA	NA	TGTGCCAGCAGCTTAGGCCAGGGCGGTCAGTACTTC	CASSLGQGGQYF
TRBV10-1	TRBJ2-5	NA	TRBD2	TGCGCCGAGCGGGGTCCGGGGACCCAGTACTTC	CAERGPGTQYF
TRBV19	TRBJ2-2	NA	TRBD1	TGTGCCAGTAGTTTCCGCGGTACCGGGACAGGGGGCGTCGGGGAGCTGTTTTTT	CASSFRGTGTGGVGELFF
TRBV3-1/TRBV3-2	TRBJ2-4	NA	NA	TGTGCCAGCAGCCAAGATACAGGGCGAATTCAGTACTTC	CASSQDTGRIQYF
TRBV30	TRBJ1-6	NA	NA	TGTGCCTGGAGTACAGGGTTCGTTGATTCACCCCTCCACTTT	CAWSTGFVDSPLHF
TRBV28	TRBJ2-1	NA	NA	TGTGCCAGCAGTCCTCCAGGGACCCCTATCAATGAGCAGTTCTTC	CASSPPGTPINEQFF
TRBV18	TRBJ2-1	NA	TRBD1	TGTGCCAGCTCACCCCAGGACAGGCTCCTGGGTGAGCAGTTCTTC	CASSPQDRLLGEQFF
TRBV11-2	TRBJ2-1	NA	NA	TGTGCCAGCAGCTTAGTATCCGGGTTCAGCTACAATGAGCAGTTCTTC	CASSLVSGFSYNEQFF
TRBV7-2	TRBJ2-1	once	NA	TGTGCCAGCAGCTTAGGCAGGGTCCCTCGCAATGAGCAGTTCTTC	CASSLGRVPRNEQFF
TRBV24-1	TRBJ2-3	NA	TRBD2	TGTGCCACCAGGGCGGCGGGGGGGAAGTCGACGCAGTATTTT	CATRAAGGKSTQYF
TRBV18	TRBJ1-3	NA	NA	TGTGCCAGCTCACCACTCTCTCCGCTTGCCTCTGGAAACACCATATATTTT	CASSPLSPLASGNTIYF
TRBV7-9	TRBJ2-4	once	TRBD1	TGTGCCAGCAGCCCACAACAGGGGAGCGCCAAAAACATTCAGTACTTC	CASSPQQGSAKNIQYF
TRBV29-1	TRBJ1-4	NA	NA	TGCAGCGCTGAATGGGGCAGGAATGAAAAACTGTTTTTT	CSAEWGRNEKLFF
TRBV5-5	TRBJ1-1	NA	NA	TGTGCCAGCAGCAAGGACACTGAATACACTGAAGCTTTCTTT	CASSKDTEYTEAFF
TRBV11-2	TRBJ1-4	NA	NA	TGTGCCAGCAGCTTAGATCTATCGGGCAATGAAAAACTGTTTTTT	CASSLDLSGNEKLFF
TRBV4-1	TRBJ1-5	few	TRBD1	TGCGCCAGCAGCCAAGTAGGGACAGGGCAGCGTCAGCCCCAGCATTTT	CASSQVGTGQRQPQHF
TRBV7-5	TRBJ2-1	NA	NA	TGTGCCAGAAGCTACAGGTCGGGTCTCTGGGAGATGAAATCCTACAATGAGCAGTTCTTC	CARSYRSGLWEMKSYNEQFF
TRBV28	TRBJ1-2	NA	NA	TGTGCCAGCAGTGTGTACAGGGATGCGAACTATGGCTACACCTTC	CASSVYRDANYGYTF
TRBV30	TRBJ2-4	NA	NA	TGTGCCTGGAGTGTTCCCGGAGGGACTGGGGGAAACATTCAGTACTTC	CAWSVPGGTGGNIQYF
TRBV7-2	TRBJ1-1	few	NA	TGTGCCAGCAGCTTACGGCAGAACACTGAAGCTTTCTTT	CASSLRQNTEAFF
TRBV7-8	TRBJ2-1	NA	TRBD2	TGTGCCAGCAGTCCGACCTGGGAGGGCTACAATGAGCAGTTCTTC	CASSPTWEGYNEQFF
TRBV9	TRBJ2-3	NA	TRBD1	TGTGCCAGCAGCGTAGAACAGGGGGGCACAGATACGCAGTATTTT	CASSVEQGGTDTQYF
TRBV27	TRBJ1-2	few	NA	TGTGCCAGCAGTTTAACAGGTTTGGATGGCTACACCTTC	CASSLTGLDGYTF